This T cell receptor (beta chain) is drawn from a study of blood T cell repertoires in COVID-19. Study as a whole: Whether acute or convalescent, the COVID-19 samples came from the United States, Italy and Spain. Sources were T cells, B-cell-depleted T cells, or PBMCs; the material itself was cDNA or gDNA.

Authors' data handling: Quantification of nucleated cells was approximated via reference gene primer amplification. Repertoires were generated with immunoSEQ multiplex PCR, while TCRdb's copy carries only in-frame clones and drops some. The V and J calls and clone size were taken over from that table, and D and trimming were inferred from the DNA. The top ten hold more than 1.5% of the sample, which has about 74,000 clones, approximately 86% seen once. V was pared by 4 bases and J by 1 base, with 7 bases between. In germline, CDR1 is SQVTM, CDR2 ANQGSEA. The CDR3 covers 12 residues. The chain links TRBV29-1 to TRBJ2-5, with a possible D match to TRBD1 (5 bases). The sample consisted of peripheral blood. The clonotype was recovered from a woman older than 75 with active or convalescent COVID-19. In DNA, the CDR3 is TGCAGCGTTGCCCAGGGCCAAGAGACCCAGTACTTC. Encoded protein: CSVAQGQETQYF.